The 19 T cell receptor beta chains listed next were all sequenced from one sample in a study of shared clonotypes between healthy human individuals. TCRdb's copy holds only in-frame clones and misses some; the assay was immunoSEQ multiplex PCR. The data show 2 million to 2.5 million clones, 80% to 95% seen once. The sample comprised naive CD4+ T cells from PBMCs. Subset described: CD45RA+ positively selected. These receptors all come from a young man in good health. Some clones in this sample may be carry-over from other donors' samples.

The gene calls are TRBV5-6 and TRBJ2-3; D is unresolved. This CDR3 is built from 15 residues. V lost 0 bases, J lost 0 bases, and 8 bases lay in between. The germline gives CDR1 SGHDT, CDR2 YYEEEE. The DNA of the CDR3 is TGTGCCAGCAGCTTGGGGCCAGATAGCACAGATACGCAGTATTTT. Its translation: CASSLGPDSTDTQYF.

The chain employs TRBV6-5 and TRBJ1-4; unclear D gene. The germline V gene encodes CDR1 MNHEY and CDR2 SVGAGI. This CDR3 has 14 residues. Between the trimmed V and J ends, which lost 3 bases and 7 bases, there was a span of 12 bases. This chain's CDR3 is CASSYSRWGEKLFF. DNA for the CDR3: TGTGCCAGCAGTTATTCCAGGTGGGGTGAAAAACTGTTTTTT.

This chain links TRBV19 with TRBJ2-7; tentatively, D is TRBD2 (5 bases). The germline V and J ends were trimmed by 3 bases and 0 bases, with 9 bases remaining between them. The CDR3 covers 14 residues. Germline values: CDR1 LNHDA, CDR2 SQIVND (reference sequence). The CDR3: CASSMGRGSYEQYF. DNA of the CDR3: TGTGCCAGTAGTATGGGCCGGGGCTCCTACGAGCAGTACTTC.

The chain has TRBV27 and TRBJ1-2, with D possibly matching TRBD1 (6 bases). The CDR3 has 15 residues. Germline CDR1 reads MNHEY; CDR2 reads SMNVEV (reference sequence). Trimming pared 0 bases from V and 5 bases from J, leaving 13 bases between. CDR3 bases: TGTGCCAGCAGTTTATCGGCAGGGGCACAGTATGGCTACACCTTC. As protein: CASSLSAGAQYGYTF.

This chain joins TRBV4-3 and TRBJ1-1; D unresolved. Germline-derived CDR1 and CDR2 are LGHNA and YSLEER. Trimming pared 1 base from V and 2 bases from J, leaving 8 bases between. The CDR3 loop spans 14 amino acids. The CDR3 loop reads CASSQGRYNTEAFF. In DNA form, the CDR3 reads TGCGCCAGCAGCCAAGGAAGGTATAACACTGAAGCTTTCTTT.

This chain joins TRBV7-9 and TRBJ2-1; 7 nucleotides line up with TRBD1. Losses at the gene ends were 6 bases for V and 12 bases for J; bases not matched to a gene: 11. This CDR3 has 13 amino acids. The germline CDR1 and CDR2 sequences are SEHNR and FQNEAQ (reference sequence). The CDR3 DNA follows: TGTGCCAGCAGTTCCGACAGGGTGGGCGGGCAGTTCTTC. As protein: CASSSDRVGGQFF.

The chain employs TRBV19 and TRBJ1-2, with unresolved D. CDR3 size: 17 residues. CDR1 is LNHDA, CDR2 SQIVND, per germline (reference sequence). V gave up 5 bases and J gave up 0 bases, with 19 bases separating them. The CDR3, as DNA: TGTGCCAGTAGTCCCCCCCCGAGGGCCGTGGCTAACTATGGCTACACCTTC. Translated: CASSPPPRAVANYGYTF. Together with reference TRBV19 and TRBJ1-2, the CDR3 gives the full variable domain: DGGITQSPKYLFRKEGQNVTLSCEQNLNHDAMYWYRQDPGQGLRLIYYSQIVNDFQKGDIAEGYSVSREKKESFPLTVTSAQKNPTAFYLCASSPPPRAVANYGYTFGSGTRLTVV.

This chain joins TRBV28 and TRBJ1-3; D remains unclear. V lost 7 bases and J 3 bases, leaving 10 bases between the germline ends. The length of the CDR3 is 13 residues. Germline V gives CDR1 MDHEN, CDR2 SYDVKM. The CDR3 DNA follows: TGTGCCAGCACCGGAGCGGATGGAAACACCATATATTTT. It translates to CASTGADGNTIYF.

The chain's CDR3 is CSVASRPIGLADTQYF. DNA for the CDR3: TGCAGCGTTGCTAGTAGACCTATAGGGTTAGCAGATACGCAGTATTTT. This chain connects TRBV29-1 to TRBJ2-3, with D uncertain. The V gene lost 4 bases and the J gene lost 4 bases, with 21 bases spanning the gap. In germline, CDR1 is SQVTM, CDR2 ANQGSEA. The CDR3 runs 16 residues.

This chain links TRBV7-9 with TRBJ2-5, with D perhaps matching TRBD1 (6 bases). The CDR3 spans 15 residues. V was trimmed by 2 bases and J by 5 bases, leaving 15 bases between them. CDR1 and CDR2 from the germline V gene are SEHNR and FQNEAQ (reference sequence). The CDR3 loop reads CASSLIAGVGETQYF. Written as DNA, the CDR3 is TGTGCCAGCAGCTTAATCGCAGGGGTCGGGGAGACCCAGTACTTC.

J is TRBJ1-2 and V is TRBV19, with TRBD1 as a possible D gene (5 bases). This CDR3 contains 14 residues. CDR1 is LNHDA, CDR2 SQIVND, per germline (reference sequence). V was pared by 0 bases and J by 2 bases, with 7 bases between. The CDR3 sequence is CASSIEGENYGYTF. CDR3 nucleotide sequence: TGTGCCAGTAGTATAGAAGGGGAAAACTATGGCTACACCTTC.

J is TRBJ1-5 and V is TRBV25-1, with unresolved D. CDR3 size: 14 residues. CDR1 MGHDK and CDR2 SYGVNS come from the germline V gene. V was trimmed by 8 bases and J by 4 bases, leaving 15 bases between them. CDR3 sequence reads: CASAPAWQNQPQHF. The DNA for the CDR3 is TGTGCCAGCGCCCCCGCGTGGCAAAATCAGCCCCAGCATTTT.

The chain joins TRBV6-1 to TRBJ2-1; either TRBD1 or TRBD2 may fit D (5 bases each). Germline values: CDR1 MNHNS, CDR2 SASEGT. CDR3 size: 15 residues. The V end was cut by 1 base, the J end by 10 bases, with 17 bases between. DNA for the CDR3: TGTGCCAGCAGTGAAGGGGGGTTGGTGGCTCGGGAGCAGTTCTTC. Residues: CASSEGGLVAREQFF.

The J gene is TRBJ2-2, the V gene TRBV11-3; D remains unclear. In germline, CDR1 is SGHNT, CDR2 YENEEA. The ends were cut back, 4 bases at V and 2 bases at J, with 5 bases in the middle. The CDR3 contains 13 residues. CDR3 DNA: TGTGCCAGCAGCTCGTACAACACCGGGGAGCTGTTTTTT. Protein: CASSSYNTGELFF.

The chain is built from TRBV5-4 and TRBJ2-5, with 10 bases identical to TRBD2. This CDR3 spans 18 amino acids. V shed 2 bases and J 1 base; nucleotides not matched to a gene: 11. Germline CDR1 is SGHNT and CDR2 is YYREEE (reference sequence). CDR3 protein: CASSLRTSGGWIQETQYF. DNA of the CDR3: TGTGCCAGCAGCTTAAGGACTAGCGGAGGTTGGATCCAAGAGACCCAGTACTTC.

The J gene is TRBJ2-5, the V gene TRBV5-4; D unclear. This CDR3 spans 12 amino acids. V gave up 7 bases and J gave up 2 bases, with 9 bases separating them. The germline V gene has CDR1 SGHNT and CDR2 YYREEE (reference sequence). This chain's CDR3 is CASSKGQETQYF. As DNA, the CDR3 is TGTGCCAGCTCGAAAGGACAAGAGACCCAGTACTTC.

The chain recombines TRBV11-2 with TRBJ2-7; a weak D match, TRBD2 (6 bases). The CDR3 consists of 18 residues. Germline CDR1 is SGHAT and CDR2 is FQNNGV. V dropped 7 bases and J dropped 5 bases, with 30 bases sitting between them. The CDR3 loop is CASTFPRGGQGTQHEQYF. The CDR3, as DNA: TGTGCCAGCACCTTCCCGCGGGGTGGGCAGGGCACTCAGCACGAGCAGTACTTC.

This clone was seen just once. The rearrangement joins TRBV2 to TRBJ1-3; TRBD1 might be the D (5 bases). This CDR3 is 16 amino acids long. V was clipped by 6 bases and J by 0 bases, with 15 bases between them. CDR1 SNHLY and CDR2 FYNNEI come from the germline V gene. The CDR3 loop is CASRNTGPYSGNTIYF. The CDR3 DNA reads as TGTGCCAGCAGGAATACAGGTCCTTACTCTGGAAACACCATATATTTT.

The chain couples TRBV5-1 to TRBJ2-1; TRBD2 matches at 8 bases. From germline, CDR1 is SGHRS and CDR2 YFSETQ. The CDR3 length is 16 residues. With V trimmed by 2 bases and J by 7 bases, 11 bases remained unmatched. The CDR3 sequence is CASSLAGTSLKNEQFF. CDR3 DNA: TGCGCCAGCAGCTTAGCCGGGACTAGTTTAAAGAATGAGCAGTTCTTC. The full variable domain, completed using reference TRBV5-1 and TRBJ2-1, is KAGVTQTPRYLIKTRGQQVTLSCSPISGHRSVSWYQQTPGQGLQFLFEYFSETQRNKGNFPGRFSGRQFSNSRSEMNVSTLELGDSALYLCASSLAGTSLKNEQFFGPGTRLTVL.